This T cell receptor (beta chain) was found in a study of blood T cell repertoires in COVID-19. Study details: T cells, B-cell-depleted T cells, or PBMCs supplied cDNA or gDNA.

Original analysis: How many nucleated cells were present was estimated from reference gene primer amplification. Data came from immunoSEQ multiplex PCR; TCRdb stores just in-frame clones and leaves some out. V and J calls plus clone size are reproduced from that table; the DNA served to infer D and trimming. The sample has 30,000 to 40,000 clones, about 85% seen once. The trim removed 6 bases at V and 5 bases at J, leaving 9 bases unmatched. The CDR3 totals 15 residues. Germline V gene sequence: CDR1 LNHDA, CDR2 SQIVND (reference sequence). This clonotype was obtained from a woman aged 60 to 75 with active COVID-19. This rearrangement joins TRBV19 to TRBJ2-1, with 8 bases that match TRBD2. Material: peripheral blood. The CDR3 nucleotides are TGTGCCAGTAGAGAAAGCGGGGGCCGGAACAATGAGCAGTTCTTC. It specifies CASRESGGRNNEQFF. The whole variable domain, filled in from reference TRBV19 and TRBJ2-1, reads DGGITQSPKYLFRKEGQNVTLSCEQNLNHDAMYWYRQDPGQGLRLIYYSQIVNDFQKGDIAEGYSVSREKKESFPLTVTSAQKNPTAFYLCASRESGGRNNEQFFGPGTRLTVL.